The 19 T cell receptor beta chains given below trace back to one sample, sequenced in a study of T cell responses to AZD1222 COVID-19 vaccine. Using immunoSEQ multiplex PCR, the repertoire was profiled, and TCRdb retains in-frame clones only, with some absent. In the table there are 140,000 to 150,000 clones, 90% to 95% of which are singletons. This material consisted of peripheral blood, taken on day 0 of AZD1222 vaccination. These receptors were obtained from an adult in good health.

The chain links TRBV19 to TRBJ2-6, with a tentative D call TRBD2 (5 bases). Germline V CDR1 and CDR2: LNHDA, SQIVND (reference sequence). CDR3 length equals 14 residues. Between the trimmed V and J ends, which lost 10 bases and 1 base, there was a span of 11 bases. The CDR3: CATSRGSGANVLTF. The CDR3 DNA is TGTGCCACCTCTCGGGGATCTGGGGCCAACGTCCTGACTTTC.

J is TRBJ2-1 and V is TRBV3-1 (or the pseudogene TRBV3-2); TRBD2 aligns across 8 bases. In germline, CDR1 is LGHDT, CDR2 YNNKEL (reference sequence). CDR3 length: 16 residues. The V gene end was trimmed by 4 bases and the J gene end by 4 bases; junction bases not matched to a gene: 9. The CDR3 DNA sequence: TGTGCCAGCAGCCTCAGCGGCGGGGGGCTATACAATGAGCAGTTCTTC. It specifies CASSLSGGGLYNEQFF.

The chain combines TRBV28 with TRBJ2-7, with D perhaps matching TRBD2 (6 bases). Germline V lookup: CDR1 MDHEN, CDR2 SYDVKM. The CDR3 is 17 residues long. Trimming shortened V by 4 bases and J by 2 bases, and 21 bases separated the two germline ends. The CDR3 spells CASSSPSLTREAYEQYF. The CDR3 nucleotides are TGTGCCAGCAGTTCCCCCAGCTTGACTAGGGAGGCCTACGAGCAGTACTTC.

The rearrangement links TRBV29-1 to TRBJ2-3, with a possible D match to TRBD2 (5 bases). The CDR3 covers 16 residues. Trimming cost V 8 bases and J 6 bases, with 27 bases left between them. CDR1 and CDR2 from the germline V gene are SQVTM and ANQGSEA. CDR3 coding DNA: TGCAGCTTCTTTGCCCTAACCGGGGTACAATACGATACGCAGTATTTT. Amino acids: CSFFALTGVQYDTQYF.

V gene TRBV9 combines with J gene TRBJ2-1, with D perhaps TRBD1 (6 bases). Per germline, CDR1 SGDLS and CDR2 YYNGEE. V was cut by 4 bases and J by 8 bases, with 19 bases left in between. CDR3 length: 15 amino acids. DNA for the CDR3: TGTGCCAGCAGCCTAGGGGCGCCTCCAGGGGATGAGCAGTTCTTC. Protein product: CASSLGAPPGDEQFF.

The chain combines TRBV4-1 with TRBJ1-2; 8 nucleotides align to TRBD1. The V and J ends lost 0 bases and 5 bases, in that order; junction bases with no gene match: 14. Germline loops: CDR1 MGHRA, CDR2 YSYEKL. The CDR3 spans 18 residues. The CDR3 protein is CASSQDSAIGQGGYGYTF. The CDR3 DNA reads as TGCGCCAGCAGCCAAGATTCGGCTATTGGACAGGGAGGTTATGGCTACACCTTC.

V gene TRBV4-1 combines with J gene TRBJ2-3; D may be TRBD1 (6 bases). V lost 10 bases and J lost 0, with 26 bases in between. The CDR3 extends over 18 amino acids. CDR1 is MGHRA, CDR2 YSYEKL, per germline. CDR3 region: CATRDVGGRYSSTDTQYF. The CDR3 bases are TGCGCCACCCGTGACGTAGGGGGACGATATAGTAGCACAGATACGCAGTATTTT.

V usage is TRBV5-1 and J usage is TRBJ2-5; 9 nucleotides match TRBD1. CDR1 SGHRS and CDR2 YFSETQ come from the germline V gene. The length of the CDR3 is 15 residues. V shed 3 bases, J shed 5 bases, and the junction held 8 bases outside the gene matches. The CDR3 DNA reads as TGCGCCAGCAGCTCGGGGGACAGGGTCCTGGAGACCCAGTACTTC. Protein: CASSSGDRVLETQYF.

This chain joins TRBV4-2 and TRBJ2-7; TRBD1 aligns across 9 bases. V dropped 3 bases and J dropped 0; count of bases not matched to a gene: 3. There are 15 residues in the CDR3. Germline assignment: CDR1 LGHNA and CDR2 YNFKEQ. The CDR3 region has the DNA TGTGCCAGCAGCCATGACAGGGGGGACTCCTACGAGCAGTACTTC. It translates to CASSHDRGDSYEQYF.

V gene TRBV5-6 combines with J gene TRBJ1-6; the D is unclear. The CDR3 runs 14 residues. The germline V and J ends were trimmed by 4 bases and 6 bases, with 11 bases remaining between them. Germline CDR1 reads SGHDT; CDR2 reads YYEEEE. CDR3: CASSDGRTNSPLHF. In DNA, the CDR3 is TGTGCCAGCAGCGATGGACGGACTAATTCACCCCTCCACTTT. The whole variable domain, remainder taken from reference TRBV5-6 and TRBJ1-6, is DAGVTQSPTHLIKTRGQQVTLRCSPKSGHDTVSWYQQALGQGPQFIFQYYEEEERQRGNFPDRFSGHQFPNYSSELNVNALLLGDSALYLCASSDGRTNSPLHFGNGTRLTVT.

The chain couples TRBV6-4 to TRBJ1-5, with a weak D call TRBD1 (5 bases). The CDR3 is 12 amino acids. CDR1 is MRHNA, CDR2 SNTAGT, per germline. Trimming removed 6 bases at V and 7 bases at J, with 10 bases between. The CDR3 nucleotides are TGTGCCAGCAGGGGACTTCAACAGCCCCAGCATTTT. It is translated as CASRGLQQPQHF.

The chain combines TRBV7-9 with TRBJ1-1, with D unresolved. CDR3 length equals 14 residues. Germline CDR1 is SEHNR and CDR2 is FQNEAQ (reference sequence). The ends were cut back, 5 bases at V and 6 bases at J, with 16 bases in the middle. CDR3 sequence reads: CASSPLGGSAEAFF. For the CDR3, the DNA is TGTGCCAGCAGCCCGCTGGGTGGAAGCGCTGAAGCTTTCTTT.

In its sample, this clone was seen once. The chain carries TRBV18 and TRBJ1-2, with D tentatively TRBD1 (5 bases). V was cut by 3 bases and J by 3 bases, with 11 bases left in between. Germline V CDR1 and CDR2: KGHSH, LQKENI. The CDR3 has 14 residues. The CDR3 sequence: CASSPVGTDYGYTF. CDR3 bases: TGTGCCAGCTCACCCGTGGGGACGGACTATGGCTACACCTTC.

The chain employs TRBV9 and TRBJ2-1, with a possible D match to TRBD2 (7 bases). Between the trimmed V and J ends, which lost 2 bases and 4 bases, there was a span of 13 bases. The CDR3 length is 15 residues. Germline V lookup: CDR1 SGDLS, CDR2 YYNGEE. In DNA form, the CDR3 reads TGTGCCAGCAGCGTCCTCGGGGGGACATACAATGAGCAGTTCTTC. It is translated as CASSVLGGTYNEQFF.

CDR3 protein: CASSLSVGNTEAFF. CDR3 DNA sequence: TGTGCCAGCAGCTTATCAGTGGGGAACACTGAAGCTTTCTTT. This chain uses TRBV7-9 with TRBJ1-1; D is uncertain. This CDR3 has 14 amino acids. CDR1 and CDR2 (germline): SEHNR, FQNEAQ (reference sequence). V shed 2 bases and J shed 1 base, with 8 bases lying between them.

This clone has only one observation. The chain recombines TRBV6-6 with TRBJ1-1; D remains unclear. The V gene's germline CDR1 is MNHNY and CDR2 SVGAGI (reference sequence). The CDR3 spans 11 residues. Trimming took 7 bases from V and 5 from J, leaving 8 bases between them. This chain's CDR3 is CASTQMTEAFF. CDR3 bases: TGTGCCAGCACCCAAATGACTGAAGCTTTCTTT.

The V call is TRBV10-3, the J call TRBJ1-4; weak D call: TRBD1 (5 bases). The CDR3 is 13 amino acids. The germline gives CDR1 ENHRY, CDR2 SYGVKD. V lost 7 bases, J lost 5 bases, and 11 bases lay in between. The chain's CDR3 is CAIKGTGNEKLFF. CDR3 bases: TGTGCCATCAAGGGGACGGGAAATGAAAAACTGTTTTTT.

This sequence joins TRBV5-4 and TRBJ2-2; TRBD1 is a possible D gene (5 bases). The CDR3 is made up of 16 amino acids. Germline lookup yields CDR1 SGHNT and CDR2 YYREEE (reference sequence). Trimming took off 4 bases at V and 7 bases at J, with 20 bases between the two ends. In DNA, the CDR3 is TGTGCCAGCAGCCCCTCCCAGGGTCGGGTGGTCGGGGAGCTGTTTTTT. Translation: CASSPSQGRVVGELFF.

The gene calls are TRBV29-1 and TRBJ2-4; 7 bases map to TRBD1. The CDR3 has 14 amino acids. Germline V gives CDR1 SQVTM, CDR2 ANQGSEA. The V gene end was trimmed by 5 bases and the J gene end by 3 bases; junction bases not matched to a gene: 7. The CDR3 nucleotides read TGCAGCGTTTCAGGGGGAAGGGGCAAAAACATTCAGTACTTC. This gives the protein CSVSGGRGKNIQYF.